The T cell receptor (beta chain) under discussion was sequenced for a study of CD8+ T cells in alopecia areata. Background on the study: Tofacitinib ran 6 to 18 months, followed by 6 months off drug. Study-level findings and limits: Mice showed TCR sharing more clearly than patients did, possibly owing to HLA.

Peripheral blood and lesional scalp punch biopsies were taken from alopecia areata patients. Cell sorting was applied to PBMCs, and CD4+ and CD8+ T cells were collected. Extraction and reverse transcription of RNA yielded cDNA as the sequencing template. Assay: immunoSEQ multiplex PCR; the TCRdb copy retains only in-frame clones and omits some. The data show almost 250,000 clones, under 80% seen once. For this clone: Its antigen is not known.

The CDR3 is made up of 13 amino acids. V lost 3 bases, J lost 10 bases, and 10 bases lay in between. Germline V gene lookup returns CDR1 MGHDK and CDR2 SYGVNS. The starting material was CD4+ T cells sorted from blood, obtained at week 0. The receptor comes from a human donor with alopecia areata. This chain uses TRBV25-1 with TRBJ1-6; D remains ambiguous. The CDR3 DNA reads as TGTGCCAGCAGTGACGGGTTGATATCACCCCTCCACTTT. Translation: CASSDGLISPLHF.